Following are 24 T cell receptor beta chains from one sample sequenced in a study of shared clonotypes between healthy human individuals. Clones were sequenced by immunoSEQ multiplex PCR, and TCRdb holds only the in-frame ones, with some missing. The sample gives roughly 640,000 clones, approximately 79% of which show up once; under 2% is in the top ten. Sequenced material: memory CD4+ T cells sorted from blood. Noted subset: CD45RA-negative fraction. The origin of the receptors is a woman in her 30s in good health.

This sequence joins TRBV28 and TRBJ2-7, with 9 bases fitting TRBD2. Germline V gene data show CDR1 as MDHEN and CDR2 as SYDVKM. Germline trimming cut 2 bases from V and 0 bases from J; bases unmatched to any gene: 11. The CDR3 loop spans 18 amino acids. In nucleotides, the CDR3 is TGTGCCAGCAGTTTAGGCCTAGCGGGAAAGGGAACCTCCTACGAGCAGTACTTC. Amino acid sequence: CASSLGLAGKGTSYEQYF.

The V call is TRBV28, the J call TRBJ2-3, with D hard to call. The CDR3 loop spans 14 amino acids. Germline V lookup: CDR1 MDHEN, CDR2 SYDVKM. With 3 bases removed from V and 6 bases from J, the gap between germline ends came to 13 bases. CDR3 DNA sequence: TGTGCCAGCAGTTTTTTTGACGGGCGGGATACGCAGTATTTT. It specifies CASSFFDGRDTQYF.

The V and J genes are TRBV27 and TRBJ2-1; 12 bases map to TRBD2. CDR1 and CDR2 from the germline V gene are MNHEY and SMNVEV (reference sequence). The CDR3 loop spans 16 amino acids. J lost 7 bases, V lost 5 bases, and 9 bases had no gene match. The CDR3 protein is CASSTPSGRVRNEQFF. CDR3 in DNA: TGTGCCAGCAGTACACCTAGCGGGAGGGTTCGTAATGAGCAGTTCTTC.

CDR3 DNA sequence: TGCGCCAGCAGCCTATCACTACACCGGGACAGGTTAGACGAGCAGTACTTC. It yields the protein CASSLSLHRDRLDEQYF. The V call is TRBV5-1, the J call TRBJ2-7, with 8 bases lining up with TRBD1. V was clipped by 4 bases and J by 5 bases; unmatched bases: 17. The germline gives CDR1 SGHRS, CDR2 YFSETQ. The CDR3 is 17 residues long. Full variable domain (outside the CDR3, taken from reference TRBV5-1 and TRBJ2-7): KAGVTQTPRYLIKTRGQQVTLSCSPISGHRSVSWYQQTPGQGLQFLFEYFSETQRNKGNFPGRFSGRQFSNSRSEMNVSTLELGDSALYLCASSLSLHRDRLDEQYFGPGTRLTVT.

The chain joins TRBV6-6 to TRBJ2-3; no reliable D call. The V end lost 6 bases, the J end lost 3 bases, and 13 bases lay between the germline ends. The CDR3 has 14 amino acids. Per the germline V gene, CDR1 is MNHNY and CDR2 is SVGAGI (reference sequence). The CDR3 DNA reads as TGTGCCAGCAGCCCCCCGGATAGAACAGATACGCAGTATTTT. As protein: CASSPPDRTDTQYF.

V gene TRBV15 combines with J gene TRBJ2-3; D is perhaps TRBD2 (5 bases). Looked up from germline, CDR1 is LNHNV and CDR2 is YYDKDF (reference sequence). Trimming pared 2 bases from V and 0 bases from J, leaving 12 bases between. The CDR3 covers 16 residues. The CDR3 protein is CATSRPGLASTDTQYF. The CDR3 DNA is TGTGCCACCAGCAGACCCGGGCTAGCTAGCACAGATACGCAGTATTTT. The variable domain in full, with the rest retrieved from reference TRBV15 and TRBJ2-3, is DAMVIQNPRYQVTQFGKPVTLSCSQTLNHNVMYWYQQKSSQAPKLLFHYYDKDFNNEADTPDNFQSRRPNTSFCFLDIRSPGLGDTAMYLCATSRPGLASTDTQYFGPGTRLTVL.

The table lists this clone with a few counts. Other nucleotide sequences in the sample specify the same CDR3. V gene TRBV7-2 combines with J gene TRBJ2-1; 7 nucleotides align to TRBD2. The germline V gene has CDR1 SGHTA and CDR2 FQGNSA. V lost 3 bases to trimming and J lost 0 bases; unmatched junction nucleotides: 2. CDR3 length equals 15 residues. This CDR3 reads CASSLQRDSYNEQFF. CDR3 coding DNA: TGTGCCAGCAGCTTGCAGCGGGACTCCTACAATGAGCAGTTCTTC. The full variable domain, with the rest looked up from reference TRBV7-2 and TRBJ2-1, is GAGVSQSPSNKVTEKGKDVELRCDPISGHTALYWYRQSLGQGLEFLIYFQGNSAPDKSGLPSDRFSAERTGGSVSTLTIQRTQQEDSAVYLCASSLQRDSYNEQFFGPGTRLTVL.

This chain links TRBV5-1 with TRBJ2-7; D perhaps matches TRBD1 (6 bases). Germline V lookup: CDR1 SGHRS, CDR2 YFSETQ. The CDR3 extends over 13 amino acids. V was clipped by 0 bases and J by 5 bases, with 9 bases between them. CDR3 bases: TGCGCCAGCAGCTTGGGACAGGATCACGAGCAGTACTTC. Translation: CASSLGQDHEQYF.

This clone was seen only once. The chain has TRBV4-1 and TRBJ2-7; 10 bases are shared with TRBD2. Per germline, CDR1 MGHRA and CDR2 YSYEKL. With V trimmed by 2 bases and J by 6 bases, 13 bases remained unmatched. The CDR3 is 17 amino acids. CDR3 protein: CASSQLDMGLASGEQYF. CDR3 sequence (DNA): TGCGCCAGCAGCCAACTAGATATGGGACTAGCGAGCGGCGAGCAGTACTTC.

This sequence joins TRBV6-5 and TRBJ1-2; D is unclear. Trimming removed 7 bases at V and 4 bases at J, with 16 bases between. Germline CDR1 reads MNHEY; CDR2 reads SVGAGI. The CDR3 is 14 residues long. CDR3 sequence (DNA): TGTGCCAGCATGCAAGCCGGGCTTGGCTATGGCTACACCTTC. Encoded protein: CASMQAGLGYGYTF.

The chain carries TRBV5-6 and TRBJ2-5; D assignment may be TRBD1 or TRBD2 (6 bases each). Trimming removed 4 bases from V and 2 bases from J, with 15 bases in between. Per germline, CDR1 SGHDT and CDR2 YYEEEE. The CDR3 contains 15 residues. DNA for the CDR3: TGTGCCAGCAGCACAACGGGGGCCTTACAAGAGACCCAGTACTTC. Amino acids: CASSTTGALQETQYF.

The V call is TRBV2, the J call TRBJ2-2; 12 bases are shared with TRBD2. The CDR3 is 15 residues long. V lost 7 bases, J lost 6 bases, and 6 bases stayed unmatched. Germline V gene sequence: CDR1 SNHLY, CDR2 FYNNEI. Here the CDR3 DNA reads TGTGCCAGCACCCTACTAGCGGGAGGACCCGGGGAGCTGTTTTTT. It translates to CASTLLAGGPGELFF.

This clone has only a few counts. Other nucleotide sequences in the sample specify the same CDR3. This rearrangement joins TRBV6-1 to TRBJ1-2, with D maybe TRBD1 (6 bases). The CDR3 is 14 residues long. Germline V gene data show CDR1 as MNHNS and CDR2 as SASEGT. V was cut by 6 bases and J by 3 bases, with 14 bases left in between. DNA for the CDR3: TGTGCCAGCAGCGCCAGGGGCGCCGACTATGGCTACACCTTC. It encodes CASSARGADYGYTF.

This chain connects TRBV5-1 to TRBJ2-3, with TRBD2 matching 10 bases. The ends lost 4 bases at V and 9 bases at J; junction bases unmatched: 11. This CDR3 is built from 15 residues. CDR1 is SGHRS and CDR2 is YFSETQ in the germline V gene. The CDR3 sequence: CASSDSGRTRGTQYF. The CDR3 DNA is TGCGCCAGCAGCGATAGCGGGAGGACAAGGGGGACGCAGTATTTT. Variable domain in full (rest from reference TRBV5-1 and TRBJ2-3): KAGVTQTPRYLIKTRGQQVTLSCSPISGHRSVSWYQQTPGQGLQFLFEYFSETQRNKGNFPGRFSGRQFSNSRSEMNVSTLELGDSALYLCASSDSGRTRGTQYFGPGTRLTVL.

The chain uses TRBV19 and TRBJ2-1; D may match TRBD1 or TRBD2 (6 bases each). The CDR3 runs to 16 residues. Germline CDR1 reads LNHDA; CDR2 reads SQIVND (reference sequence). Trimming cost V 6 bases and J 1 base, with 16 bases left between them. The CDR3 sequence: CASSPQGGSSYNEQFF. The CDR3 DNA reads as TGTGCCAGTAGCCCCCAAGGGGGGAGTTCCTACAATGAGCAGTTCTTC.

The chain is built from TRBV29-1 and TRBJ2-1, with 7 bases matching TRBD2. Germline loops: CDR1 SQVTM, CDR2 ANQGSEA. V shed 4 bases, J shed 5 bases, and the junction held 8 bases outside the gene matches. The CDR3 runs to 14 residues. The CDR3 here is CSVGWTRGHNEQFF. The CDR3 coding sequence is TGCAGCGTTGGGTGGACTAGGGGCCACAATGAGCAGTTCTTC.

J is TRBJ2-1 and V is TRBV28; 7 bases map to TRBD2. This CDR3 has 17 residues. The trim removed 6 bases at V and 1 base at J, leaving 12 bases unmatched. CDR1 and CDR2 (germline): MDHEN, SYDVKM. DNA for the CDR3: TGTGCCAGCAGCTCTCCCAGGGAGGGATTATCCTACAATGAGCAGTTCTTC. Protein product: CASSSPREGLSYNEQFF.

With regard to this clone: This may stem from a read error, because a much larger clone lies one nucleotide away. V usage is TRBV27 and J usage is TRBJ2-2, with 9 bases aligning to TRBD1. CDR1 is MNHEY and CDR2 is SMNVEV in the germline V gene (reference sequence). V lost 7 bases and J lost 5; bases outside the gene matches: 2. The CDR3 consists of 13 residues. Here the CDR3 reads CASKQGATGELFF. In DNA, the CDR3 is TGTGCCAGCAAACAGGGGGCAACCGGGGAGCTGTTTTTT.

The chain carries TRBV28 and TRBJ2-1, with 12 bases matching TRBD1. V lost 5 bases and J lost 4; bases outside the gene matches: 6. Germline loops: CDR1 MDHEN, CDR2 SYDVKM. The CDR3 runs to 16 residues. The CDR3 bases are TGTGCCAGCAGTCCTCAGGGACAGGGGGCATACAATGAGCAGTTCTTC. Translated, it gives CASSPQGQGAYNEQFF.

CDR3 amino acids: CASRGGTGQGYEQYF. For the CDR3, the DNA is TGTGCCAGCAGGGGGGGAACGGGACAGGGCTACGAGCAGTACTTC. The J gene is TRBJ2-7, the V gene TRBV7-2; TRBD1 agrees at 9 bases. The V segment lost 6 bases and the J segment 3 bases; nucleotides outside the gene matches: 9. The CDR3 consists of 15 residues. Germline V gene lookup returns CDR1 SGHTA and CDR2 FQGNSA.

The rearrangement links TRBV19 to TRBJ2-3, with TRBD1 identical over 7 bases. V dropped 7 bases and J dropped 0; count of bases not matched to a gene: 7. Germline V gives CDR1 LNHDA, CDR2 SQIVND (reference sequence). This CDR3 comprises 15 residues. The CDR3 nucleotides are TGTGCCAGTAAGACGGGACAGCCTAGCACAGATACGCAGTATTTT. As protein: CASKTGQPSTDTQYF.

This chain links TRBV14 with TRBJ2-3; a possible D gene is TRBD1 (6 bases). The CDR3 has 16 residues. The germline gives CDR1 SGHDN, CDR2 FVKESK. V gave up 3 bases and J gave up 0 bases, with 13 bases separating them. The CDR3 loop reads CASSHTQGLSTDTQYF. The CDR3, as DNA: TGTGCCAGCAGCCACACACAGGGCCTCAGCACAGATACGCAGTATTTT.

The chain couples TRBV6-4 to TRBJ1-5; D ambiguous. Germline V gene sequence: CDR1 MRHNA, CDR2 SNTAGT. This CDR3 spans 13 amino acids. V dropped 5 bases and J dropped 0 bases, with 5 bases sitting between them. CDR3 loop: CASSLGSNQPQHF. The CDR3, as DNA: TGTGCCAGCAGTTTGGGTAGCAATCAGCCCCAGCATTTT.

The V gene is TRBV6-5, the J gene TRBJ1-3, with TRBD1 matching 8 bases. Germline-derived CDR1 and CDR2 are MNHEY and SVGAGI. The CDR3 length is 15 residues. With V trimmed by 5 bases and J by 2 bases, 5 bases remained unmatched. CDR3 residues: CASSGTGSAGNTIYF. CDR3 nucleotide sequence: TGTGCCAGCAGTGGGACAGGCTCTGCTGGAAACACCATATATTTT.